Listed here is a single TCR beta chain. Its antigen is currently unknown. The CDR3 runs 16 residues. V was trimmed by 2 bases and J by 1 base, leaving 15 bases between them. The germline CDR1 and CDR2 sequences are SGHTA and FQGNSA. Via MiXCR, TCRdb re-called the RT-PCR reads, giving one row per CDR3 protein. The repertoire consists of over 400,000 distinct CDR3 sequences, with over 10% occurring once and the leading ten covering over 10%. The entry originates in a study of response to subunit inactivated influenza vaccine. Study conclusions and caveats: That few new T cells are recruited by each seasonal influenza vaccination was the authors' suggestion.

The source of this sequence is a man aged 45 to 65 who received an inactivated influenza vaccine. The rearrangement uses TRBV7-2 and TRBJ2-7; D may match TRBD1 or TRBD2 (5 bases each). Sample: PBMCs from blood, taken roughly 48 days after vaccination. The CDR3 coding sequence is TGTGCCAGCAGCTTAATCCGGCAGGGAGTATCCTACGAGCAGTACTTC. Protein product: CASSLIRQGVSYEQYF.